Each of the 15 T cell receptor beta chains below was sequenced from the same sample in a study of CD4 T cells in relation to SARS-CoV-2 and coronaviruses. Unexposed donor CD4+ T cells date from about 2011-2018, before the COVID-19 pandemic. The cells were cultured for under twelve days before CD4+ T cells were isolated. Antigens of these TCRs are unknown. Profiling relied on immunoSEQ multiplex PCR, and the TCRdb table lists in-frame clones only, not all of them. The table includes tens of thousands of clones, 76% detected once. The sequencing input was CD4+ T cells from PBMCs, cultured in vitro. These TCRs come from a human donor in good health.

This chain uses TRBV5-1 with TRBJ1-1; TRBD1 is a possible D gene (5 bases). The CDR3 contains 15 residues. Germline V gives CDR1 SGHRS, CDR2 YFSETQ. Trimming stripped 0 bases from V and 5 bases from J, with 14 bases between. The CDR3: CASSLEGVEGTEAFF. The DNA of the CDR3 is TGCGCCAGCAGCTTGGAAGGGGTGGAGGGTACTGAAGCTTTCTTT.

The chain employs TRBV2 and TRBJ2-3; 7 bases align to TRBD2. From germline, CDR1 is SNHLY and CDR2 FYNNEI. There are 13 residues in the CDR3. Trimming removed 5 bases from V and 5 bases from J; junction bases left unmatched: 4. The CDR3 loop reads CASSWGEGDTQYF. CDR3 DNA: TGTGCCAGCAGTTGGGGGGAGGGAGATACGCAGTATTTT.

This chain connects TRBV7-2 to TRBJ2-7; 12 bases match TRBD2. Germline V gene lookup returns CDR1 SGHTA and CDR2 FQGNSA. Germline trimming cut 5 bases from V and 0 bases from J; bases unmatched to any gene: 8. The CDR3 consists of 17 residues. CDR3 loop: CASSSPGLAGVSYEQYF. The CDR3 DNA reads TGTGCCAGCAGCAGTCCGGGACTAGCGGGTGTCTCCTACGAGCAGTACTTC.

The CDR3 DNA follows: TGTGCCAGCAGCTTCGGGGGTATGGCAGATTCACCCCTCCACTTT. Translated: CASSFGGMADSPLHF. The chain recombines TRBV11-2 with TRBJ1-6; tentative D call: TRBD1 (5 bases). This CDR3 is 15 amino acids long. The germline V gene has CDR1 SGHAT and CDR2 FQNNGV. With 3 bases removed from V and 8 bases from J, the gap between germline ends came to 14 bases.

The genes are TRBV6-5 and TRBJ2-5; 10 bases line up with TRBD2. J gave up 5 bases and V 0 bases, and 6 bases lay outside the gene matches. The CDR3 contains 16 residues. From germline, CDR1 is MNHEY and CDR2 SVGAGI. The CDR3 region has the DNA TGTGCCAGCAGTTACTCGATGGGTAGCGGGAGGGAGACCCAGTACTTC. It is translated as CASSYSMGSGRETQYF.

The chain has TRBV7-9 and TRBJ1-2, with D tentatively TRBD1 (5 bases). CDR3 length: 15 amino acids. Germline loops: CDR1 SEHNR, CDR2 FQNEAQ (reference sequence). The V gene lost 1 base and the J gene lost 7 bases, with 16 bases spanning the gap. CDR3 in DNA: TGTGCCAGCAGCTTAGACCCGGGACGCCTGTCTGGCTACACCTTC. Translated: CASSLDPGRLSGYTF.

The V and J genes are TRBV5-6 and TRBJ2-3, with D perhaps TRBD2 (6 bases). Germline values: CDR1 SGHDT, CDR2 YYEEEE. The V end lost 0 bases, the J end lost 6 bases, and 8 bases lay between the germline ends. The CDR3 covers 13 residues. The CDR3 coding sequence is TGTGCCAGCAGCTTGGGGACTACGGATACGCAGTATTTT. Amino acids: CASSLGTTDTQYF. Complete variable domain (other parts from reference TRBV5-6 and TRBJ2-3): DAGVTQSPTHLIKTRGQQVTLRCSPKSGHDTVSWYQQALGQGPQFIFQYYEEEERQRGNFPDRFSGHQFPNYSSELNVNALLLGDSALYLCASSLGTTDTQYFGPGTRLTVL.

The J gene is TRBJ1-5, the V gene TRBV7-2; D is unresolved. The CDR3 consists of 13 residues. V lost 4 bases and J lost 7, with 11 bases in between. Germline V lookup: CDR1 SGHTA, CDR2 FQGNSA. CDR3 DNA: TGTGCCAGCAGCTCGAGGGCGGGGCAGCCCCAGCATTTT. Its translation: CASSSRAGQPQHF.

The gene calls are TRBV6-4 and TRBJ2-3; 13 bases fit TRBD2. CDR1 is MRHNA, CDR2 SNTAGT, per germline. This CDR3 contains 15 residues. The trim removed 4 bases at V and 6 bases at J, leaving 4 bases unmatched. This chain's CDR3 is CASSALAGGPDTQYF. The CDR3 DNA follows: TGTGCCAGCAGTGCACTAGCGGGGGGGCCGGATACGCAGTATTTT.

The chain recombines TRBV28 with TRBJ2-3; 8 bases map to TRBD2. Germline values: CDR1 MDHEN, CDR2 SYDVKM. With 3 bases clipped from V and 1 base from J, the junction kept 9 bases outside the gene matches. This CDR3 spans 17 amino acids. The CDR3 sequence: CASSFNRAGGGTDTQYF. The CDR3 region has the DNA TGTGCCAGCAGTTTTAATCGGGCGGGGGGCGGCACAGATACGCAGTATTTT. The full variable domain, rest sourced from reference TRBV28 and TRBJ2-3, is DVKVTQSSRYLVKRTGEKVFLECVQDMDHENMFWYRQDPGLGLRLIYFSYDVKMKEKGDIPEGYSVSREKKERFSLILESASTNQTSMYLCASSFNRAGGGTDTQYFGPGTRLTVL.

The chain links TRBV7-8 to TRBJ2-1; TRBD2 is a possible D gene (5 bases). Germline CDR1 reads SGHVS; CDR2 reads FQNEAQ. The CDR3 is made up of 17 amino acids. Between the trimmed V and J ends, which lost 2 bases and 0 bases, there was a span of 14 bases. Written as DNA, the CDR3 is TGTGCCAGCAGCTTACGGTTCTTCCGGGACTCCTACAATGAGCAGTTCTTC. It is translated as CASSLRFFRDSYNEQFF.

This rearrangement joins TRBV10-3 to TRBJ1-5; 11 nucleotides align to TRBD1. CDR1 and CDR2 from the germline V gene are ENHRY and SYGVKD. The CDR3 has 16 residues. V lost 2 bases, J lost 4 bases, and 4 bases stayed unmatched. The CDR3: CAISEIGTGGNQPQHF. DNA for the CDR3: TGTGCCATCAGTGAGATCGGGACAGGGGGGAATCAGCCCCAGCATTTT.

The chain employs TRBV4-3 and TRBJ2-4; 9 bases align to TRBD1. V trimming: 4 bases; J trimming: 6 bases; junction bases outside the gene matches: 7. CDR3 length: 15 residues. Looked up from germline, CDR1 is LGHNA and CDR2 is YSLEER. CDR3 bases: TGCGCCAGCAGCCGGGACAGGGTTTTCAGAAACATTCAGTACTTC. Its protein is CASSRDRVFRNIQYF.

This clone was seen a single time. J is TRBJ2-7 and V is TRBV21-1; TRBD1, as called in the table, went unchecked against the DNA. TRBV21-1 is labeled a pseudogene. CDR3 size: 13 residues. In DNA, the CDR3 is TGTGCCAGCAGCAACACAGGGGGTGACGAGCAGTACTTC. Translation gives CASSNTGGDEQYF.

The J gene is TRBJ2-5, the V gene TRBV10-3; D uncertain. Germline V CDR1 and CDR2: ENHRY, SYGVKD. The CDR3 consists of 12 residues. The V end was cut by 0 bases, the J end by 5 bases, with 4 bases between. The CDR3 DNA sequence: TGTGCCATCAGTGAGTCAGGGGAGACCCAGTACTTC. Residues: CAISESGETQYF.